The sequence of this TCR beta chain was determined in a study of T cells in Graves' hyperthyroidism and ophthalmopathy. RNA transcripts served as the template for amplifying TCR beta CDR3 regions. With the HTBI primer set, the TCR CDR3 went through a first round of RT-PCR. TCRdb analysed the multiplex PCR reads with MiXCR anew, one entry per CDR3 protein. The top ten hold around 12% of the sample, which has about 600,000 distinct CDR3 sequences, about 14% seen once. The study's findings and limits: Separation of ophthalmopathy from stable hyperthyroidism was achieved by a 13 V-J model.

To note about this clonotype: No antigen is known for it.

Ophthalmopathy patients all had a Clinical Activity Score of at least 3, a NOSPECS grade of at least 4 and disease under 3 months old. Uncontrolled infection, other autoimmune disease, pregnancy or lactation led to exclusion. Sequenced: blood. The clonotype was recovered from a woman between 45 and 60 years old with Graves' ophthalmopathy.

The CDR3 DNA is TGTGCCAGCAGCCTTAGAAAAGGGGAGCTGTTTTTT. Protein product: CASSLRKGELFF. This chain joins TRBV7-9 and TRBJ2-2; D is ambiguous. Germline V CDR1 and CDR2: SEHNR, FQNEAQ (reference sequence). V was cut by 5 bases and J by 8 bases, with 9 bases left in between. The length of the CDR3 is 12 residues.